Presented here are 10 T cell receptor beta chains from one specimen sequenced in a study of PD-1 blockade in classical Hodgkin lymphoma. TCRdb keeps only in-frame clones here, not all; method: immunoSEQ multiplex PCR. The sample yields almost 20,000 clones, over 65% seen once. Time point given: cycle 4 day 1 (C4D1), after more than 5 weeks of nivolumab. Following autologous stem cell transplantation, relapse occurred in every patient, and exposure to brentuximab vedotin varied. Using magnetic negative selection, the CD4+ T cells were separated out of thawed PBMCs. This material consisted of CD4+ T cells from blood, taken before the fourth cycle of nivolumab. These receptors all come from a human donor with classical Hodgkin lymphoma.

The chain couples TRBV27 to TRBJ1-2; D remains unclear. V was cut by 9 bases and J by 1 base, with 12 bases left in between. CDR3 length: 13 amino acids. From germline, CDR1 is MNHEY and CDR2 SMNVEV (reference sequence). The DNA of the CDR3 is TGTGCCAGTTCGATCGGGTATAACTATGGCTACACCTTC. This codes for CASSIGYNYGYTF.

This clone was observed a handful of times. This chain uses TRBV28 with TRBJ2-1; 11 bases map to TRBD2. The CDR3 runs to 16 residues. J was trimmed by 0 bases and V by 5 bases; bases with no gene match: 3. In germline, CDR1 is MDHEN, CDR2 SYDVKM. The CDR3 region has the DNA TGTGCCAGCAGTACGGGACTAGCGGCCTCCTACAATGAGCAGTTCTTC. As protein: CASSTGLAASYNEQFF. Supplemented by reference TRBV28 and TRBJ2-1, the full variable domain reads DVKVTQSSRYLVKRTGEKVFLECVQDMDHENMFWYRQDPGLGLRLIYFSYDVKMKEKGDIPEGYSVSREKKERFSLILESASTNQTSMYLCASSTGLAASYNEQFFGPGTRLTVL.

The gene calls are TRBV4-1 and TRBJ2-1; TRBD2 aligns across 7 bases. J was trimmed by 7 bases and V by 0 bases; bases with no gene match: 6. The CDR3 extends over 15 amino acids. Looked up from germline, CDR1 is MGHRA and CDR2 is YSYEKL. CDR3 nucleotides: TGCGCCAGCAGCCAAGAGGCGGGAGCGGTTAATGAGCAGTTCTTC. Its protein product is CASSQEAGAVNEQFF.

Only a few counts were recorded for this clone. This chain uses TRBV19 with TRBJ2-4; 7 nucleotides line up with TRBD2. This CDR3 is built from 14 residues. Trimming took 4 bases from V and 9 from J; bases not matched to a gene: 9. Germline V lookup: CDR1 LNHDA, CDR2 SQIVND (reference sequence). The CDR3 sequence: CASSTNSGSGIQYF. CDR3 coding DNA: TGTGCCAGTAGTACGAATAGCGGGTCGGGCATTCAGTACTTC.

V is TRBV2 and J is TRBJ1-1; 9 bases match TRBD1. Trimming removed 5 bases from V and 4 bases from J; junction bases left unmatched: 8. Germline-derived CDR1 and CDR2 are SNHLY and FYNNEI. The CDR3 contains 15 residues. CDR3 DNA: TGTGCCAGCAGTTATAACAGGGGGCAACCCACTGAAGCTTTCTTT. Its protein product is CASSYNRGQPTEAFF.

CDR3 in amino acids: CASSPRQLNTEAFF. The CDR3 DNA reads TGCGCCAGCAGCCCGCGACAGCTGAACACTGAAGCTTTCTTT. The chain has TRBV5-1 and TRBJ1-1; maybe TRBD1 (5 bases). This CDR3 region has 14 residues. V was trimmed by 4 bases and J by 0 bases, leaving 10 bases between them. Germline CDR1 reads SGHRS; CDR2 reads YFSETQ.

The chain recombines TRBV6-1 with TRBJ1-2; unclear D gene. V was shortened by 2 bases and J by 7 bases, with 14 bases between the two germline ends. The germline V gene encodes CDR1 MNHNS and CDR2 SASEGT. This CDR3 is 14 amino acids long. The CDR3 sequence: CASSELPTAGGYTF. CDR3 in DNA: TGTGCCAGCAGTGAACTACCTACGGCGGGTGGCTACACCTTC.

The V call is TRBV6-5, the J call TRBJ1-3; TRBD1 agrees at 7 bases. The CDR3 consists of 16 residues. After removal of 0 bases from V and 2 bases from J, the junction contained 4 bases not matched to a gene. Germline lookup yields CDR1 MNHEY and CDR2 SVGAGI. For the CDR3, the DNA is TGTGCCAGCAGTTACTCGACAGGGACCCCTGGAAACACCATATATTTT. This codes for CASSYSTGTPGNTIYF.

The chain carries TRBV6-5 and TRBJ2-3, with a possible D match to TRBD1 (6 bases). The CDR3 is made up of 13 amino acids. Trimming stripped 6 bases from V and 6 bases from J, with 13 bases between. From germline, CDR1 is MNHEY and CDR2 SVGAGI. The DNA of the CDR3 is TGTGCCAGCAGGGAACAGGGTTCGGATACGCAGTATTTT. It specifies CASREQGSDTQYF.

This clone was counted once. This chain uses TRBV29-1 with TRBJ2-3; the D call may be TRBD1 or TRBD2 (7 bases each). V was trimmed by 0 bases and J by 1 base, leaving 20 bases between them. CDR3 size: 18 residues. The germline gives CDR1 SQVTM, CDR2 ANQGSEA. The DNA of the CDR3 is TGCAGCGTTGAAGATATGGCCGGGGGGACAGAGGGCACAGATACGCAGTATTTT. This sequence encodes CSVEDMAGGTEGTDTQYF.